The 29 T cell receptor beta chains presented below share a single source sample, sequenced in a study of T-cell memory formation after mild COVID-19. One entry per CDR3 protein, called by TCRdb with MiXCR from the 5' RACE reads. The sample gives about 350,000 distinct CDR3 sequences, approximately 14% of which show up once; 20% to 25% is in the top ten. Sequenced material: PBMCs or a T cell subset sorted from them (not recorded which). Every receptor here comes from a young man who had mild COVID-19 (a few samples of this study predate the infection). Cell type and time point are not known.

The chain recombines TRBV9 with TRBJ1-1; D uncertain. CDR1 and CDR2 (germline): SGDLS, YYNGEE. V was trimmed by 0 bases and J by 2 bases, leaving 14 bases between them. This CDR3 comprises 16 residues. CDR3 sequence reads: CASSVAVPGPNTEAFF. As DNA, the CDR3 is TGTGCCAGCAGCGTAGCTGTTCCAGGCCCAAACACTGAAGCTTTCTTT.

This clonotype appeared a few times. The rearrangement uses TRBV7-2 and TRBJ2-5, with D perhaps TRBD1 (5 bases). The CDR3 is made up of 14 amino acids. The V and J ends lost 1 base and 3 bases respectively, with 9 bases between them. CDR1 is SGHTA and CDR2 is FQGNSA in the germline V gene. The CDR3 loop reads CASSLVVREETQYF. The CDR3 DNA is TGTGCCAGCAGCTTAGTCGTCAGGGAAGAGACCCAGTACTTC. The whole variable domain, filled in from reference TRBV7-2 and TRBJ2-5, reads GAGVSQSPSNKVTEKGKDVELRCDPISGHTALYWYRQSLGQGLEFLIYFQGNSAPDKSGLPSDRFSAERTGGSVSTLTIQRTQQEDSAVYLCASSLVVREETQYFGPGTRLLVL.

This clonotype was recorded many times. This rearrangement joins TRBV6-4 to TRBJ2-3; D is unresolved. The CDR3 loop spans 13 amino acids. Trimming took off 3 bases at V and 0 bases at J, with 4 bases between the two ends. Germline CDR1 reads MRHNA; CDR2 reads SNTAGT. The CDR3 sequence: CASSEGSTDTQYF. The DNA for the CDR3 is TGTGCCAGCAGTGAGGGGAGCACAGATACGCAGTATTTT.

This clonotype showed up just a few times. The V and J genes are TRBV30 and TRBJ2-7, with D perhaps matching TRBD1 (5 bases). Germline loops: CDR1 GTSNPN, CDR2 SVGIG (reference sequence). The CDR3 sequence is 13 residues long. V lost 3 bases, J lost 5 bases, and 14 bases lay in between. CDR3 sequence reads: CAWSLTGSHEQYF. The CDR3 bases are TGTGCCTGGAGCCTAACAGGTTCCCACGAGCAGTACTTC.

The chain couples TRBV7-9 to TRBJ2-3; D is possibly TRBD1 (6 bases). Germline CDR1 and CDR2: SEHNR and FQNEAQ (reference sequence). The V end was cut by 3 bases, the J end by 2 bases, with 18 bases between. The CDR3 runs to 17 residues. CDR3 bases: TGTGCCAGCAGCTTCAGCCGCCTGGGGGCGCACACAGATACGCAGTATTTT. The encoded protein is CASSFSRLGAHTDTQYF. The full variable domain, rest sourced from reference TRBV7-9 and TRBJ2-3, is DTGVSQNPRHKITKRGQNVTFRCDPISEHNRLYWYRQTLGQGPEFLTYFQNEAQLEKSRLLSDRFSAERPKGSFSTLEIQRTEQGDSAMYLCASSFSRLGAHTDTQYFGPGTRLTVL.

The CDR3 DNA reads as TGTGCCACCAGTGATGCGATGACAGGGGTGAGCACCGGGGAGCTGTTTTTT. This translates into CATSDAMTGVSTGELFF. The chain joins TRBV24-1 to TRBJ2-2; TRBD1 agrees at 8 bases. Germline values: CDR1 KGHDR, CDR2 SFDVKD. The CDR3 totals 17 residues. The V segment lost 3 bases and the J segment 4 bases; nucleotides outside the gene matches: 9.

This clonotype has more than one count but fewer than ten. The chain employs TRBV7-7 and TRBJ2-5, with TRBD1 identical over 7 bases. J was trimmed by 4 bases and V by 6 bases; bases with no gene match: 8. CDR3 length: 14 residues. CDR1 and CDR2 (germline): SSHAT, FNYEAQ (reference sequence). The CDR3 region is CASSHDRVRETQYF. CDR3 sequence (DNA): TGTGCCAGCAGTCACGACAGGGTCAGAGAGACCCAGTACTTC.

DNA for the CDR3: TGCGCCAGCAGCCAAGGACCGCAGGGAGCCTACGAGCAGTACTTC. Its protein product is CASSQGPQGAYEQYF. The chain uses TRBV4-1 and TRBJ2-7; D may match TRBD1 or TRBD2 (5 bases each). The CDR3 covers 15 residues. Germline V CDR1 and CDR2: MGHRA, YSYEKL. V was cut by 1 base and J by 2 bases, with 12 bases left in between.

J is TRBJ2-7 and V is TRBV7-2; D possibly uses TRBD1 or TRBD2 (5 bases each). The CDR3 extends over 14 amino acids. Trimming stripped 5 bases from V and 2 bases from J, with 13 bases between. Germline assignment: CDR1 SGHTA and CDR2 FQGNSA. CDR3 region: CASSPGDRPYEQYV. CDR3 nucleotides: TGTGCCAGCAGCCCTGGGGACCGGCCCTACGAGCAGTACGTC.

This clonotype has more than one count but fewer than ten. The V and J genes are TRBV4-1 and TRBJ1-3; D uncertain. The CDR3 is 16 amino acids. Germline CDR1 reads MGHRA; CDR2 reads YSYEKL. With 2 bases removed from V and 0 bases from J, the gap between germline ends came to 11 bases. DNA of the CDR3: TGCGCCAGCAGCCAACGGCTAACTAGCTCTGGAAACACCATATATTTT. Translating gives CASSQRLTSSGNTIYF.

This clonotype was seen at least ten times. The chain employs TRBV3-1 and TRBJ2-1; a weak D match, TRBD2 (7 bases). The ends were cut back, 3 bases at V and 10 bases at J, with 22 bases in the middle. The CDR3 extends over 16 amino acids. CDR1 and CDR2 from the germline V gene are LGHDT and YNNKEL (reference sequence). Written as DNA, the CDR3 is TGTGCCAGCAGCCAGGGTGGGGGGGCCAGAGCTAAAGAGCAGTTCTTC. Its translation is CASSQGGGARAKEQFF.

The chain couples TRBV11-2 to TRBJ2-7; D uncertain. CDR1 and CDR2 (germline): SGHAT, FQNNGV. The V gene lost 4 bases and the J gene lost 7 bases, with 14 bases spanning the gap. This CDR3 is 13 amino acids long. Here the CDR3 reads CASSSTHPREQYF. CDR3 DNA: TGTGCCAGCAGCTCAACCCACCCACGAGAGCAGTACTTC.

The chain couples TRBV7-2 to TRBJ2-1, with unresolved D. The CDR3 length is 15 residues. V was cut by 3 bases and J by 4 bases, with 13 bases left in between. Looked up from germline, CDR1 is SGHTA and CDR2 is FQGNSA. DNA for the CDR3: TGTGCCAGCAGCTTCTACTTGGGTGGATACAATGAGCAGTTCTTC. This sequence encodes CASSFYLGGYNEQFF.

This clonotype was detected a few times. The chain links TRBV7-9 to TRBJ2-1, with TRBD1 matching over 9 bases. The CDR3 is 16 residues long. Germline CDR1 is SEHNR and CDR2 is FQNEAQ (reference sequence). V lost 1 base to trimming and J lost 4 bases; unmatched junction nucleotides: 5. The CDR3: CASSLDETGGYNEQFF. The CDR3 nucleotides read TGTGCCAGCAGCTTAGATGAGACAGGGGGGTACAATGAGCAGTTCTTC.

This clonotype was seen a handful of times. The chain recombines TRBV5-1 with TRBJ2-7; TRBD2 agrees at 9 bases. Per the germline V gene, CDR1 is SGHRS and CDR2 is YFSETQ. The V segment lost 5 bases and the J segment 5 bases; nucleotides outside the gene matches: 11. CDR3 length: 15 residues. DNA for the CDR3: TGCGCCAGCAGGGCCGGGACTAGCCTCAACGACGAGCAGTACGTC. Its translation: CASRAGTSLNDEQYV.

This clonotype was detected only a few times. V usage is TRBV18 and J usage is TRBJ2-7; D may be TRBD1 or TRBD2 (5 bases each). CDR3 size: 13 residues. V gave up 1 base and J gave up 5 bases, with 9 bases separating them. Germline V gene lookup returns CDR1 KGHSH and CDR2 LQKENI. For the CDR3, the DNA is TGTGCCAGCTCACCACTCCGGGACCACGAGCAGTACGTC. Translated, it gives CASSPLRDHEQYV.

J is TRBJ2-3 and V is TRBV25-1, with a possible D match to TRBD1 (5 bases). V was shortened by 5 bases and J by 4 bases, with 7 bases between the two germline ends. This CDR3 has 12 amino acids. Germline V gene lookup returns CDR1 MGHDK and CDR2 SYGVNS. CDR3 sequence: CASSSGPDTQYF. Written as DNA, the CDR3 is TGTGCCAGCAGTTCAGGGCCAGATACGCAGTATTTT.

This clonotype showed up just a few times. CDR3 in DNA: TGCGCCAGCAGCCAAGATCGAGGAGGACTAGCGGGAGGCACCTACGAGCAGTACTTC. This gives the protein CASSQDRGGLAGGTYEQYF. This chain connects TRBV4-3 to TRBJ2-7; 14 bases line up with TRBD2. V was clipped by 0 bases and J by 2 bases; unmatched bases: 9. This CDR3 spans 19 amino acids. Germline assignment: CDR1 LGHNA and CDR2 YSLEER.

The V gene is TRBV3-1, the J gene TRBJ1-2, with a possible D match to TRBD1 (6 bases). Between the trimmed V and J ends, which lost 8 bases and 2 bases, there was a span of 12 bases. CDR3 length: 13 amino acids. The germline CDR1 and CDR2 sequences are LGHDT and YNNKEL (reference sequence). As DNA, the CDR3 is TGTGCCAGCTGGGACACAAGAAACTATGGCTACACCTTC. This translates into CASWDTRNYGYTF.

This clonotype was seen only a few times. Germline is not matched at one junction end, which may reflect a read error. As DNA, the CDR3 is TGTGCCAGCAGGACTCCCGGACAGGGGATAGACTTC. Amino acid sequence: CASRTPGQGIDF. The rearrangement links TRBV12-3 or TRBV12-4 to TRBJ2-7; 9 bases agree with TRBD1. This CDR3 region has 12 residues.

This chain links TRBV20-1 with TRBJ2-7, with D possibly matching TRBD1 (6 bases). The CDR3 extends over 14 amino acids. Looked up from germline, CDR1 is DFQATT and CDR2 is SNEGSKA (reference sequence). V was pared by 3 bases and J by 2 bases, with 14 bases between. The CDR3 region is CSASNRAETYEQYV. The CDR3 DNA reads TGCAGTGCTAGCAACAGGGCAGAAACCTACGAGCAGTACGTC.

This clonotype was seen a few times. The chain has TRBV7-2 and TRBJ1-2; D is perhaps TRBD1 (5 bases). The germline CDR1 and CDR2 sequences are SGHTA and FQGNSA. This CDR3 spans 15 amino acids. The V end lost 2 bases, the J end lost 8 bases, and 18 bases lay between the germline ends. In DNA form, the CDR3 reads TGTGCCAGCAGCTTATTGGTGGGGACGCCGGGGGGCTACACCTTC. This sequence encodes CASSLLVGTPGGYTF.

The chain joins TRBV7-2 to TRBJ2-5; the D gene is possibly TRBD1 (6 bases). The CDR3 runs to 15 residues. The germline V and J ends were trimmed by 0 bases and 2 bases, with 10 bases remaining between them. CDR1 and CDR2 (germline): SGHTA, FQGNSA. CDR3 nucleotides: TGTGCCAGCAGCTTAGCAGGGGACAAACAAGAGACCCAGTACTTC. Translated, it gives CASSLAGDKQETQYF.

This clonotype was counted a few times. This chain connects TRBV5-1 to TRBJ1-1; no reliable D call. Germline V gene sequence: CDR1 SGHRS, CDR2 YFSETQ. The CDR3 length is 12 residues. Trimming stripped 4 bases from V and 5 bases from J, with 9 bases between. The CDR3 DNA is TGCGCCAGCAGCACTATTGGAACTGAAGCTTTCTTT. It yields the protein CASSTIGTEAFF. The full variable domain, with the rest looked up from reference TRBV5-1 and TRBJ1-1, is KAGVTQTPRYLIKTRGQQVTLSCSPISGHRSVSWYQQTPGQGLQFLFEYFSETQRNKGNFPGRFSGRQFSNSRSEMNVSTLELGDSALYLCASSTIGTEAFFGQGTRLTVV.

This clonotype was observed many times. The J gene is TRBJ2-7, the V gene TRBV10-3; the match to TRBD2 covers 8 bases. Germline loops: CDR1 ENHRY, CDR2 SYGVKD. This CDR3 has 13 residues. The V gene end was trimmed by 10 bases and the J gene end by 2 bases; junction bases not matched to a gene: 7. The CDR3 coding sequence is TGTGCCACCCACGGGGGGGAGACCTACGAGCAGTACTTC. This sequence encodes CATHGGETYEQYF.

This clonotype has only a few counts. This chain joins TRBV7-2 and TRBJ1-2; 7 bases agree with TRBD1. CDR1 SGHTA and CDR2 FQGNSA come from the germline V gene. V was pared by 5 bases and J by 7 bases, with 7 bases of the junction left unmatched. The length of the CDR3 is 13 residues. CDR3 bases: TGTGCCAGCAGCGTAACCGGGACAGTTGGCTACACCTTC. Amino acid sequence: CASSVTGTVGYTF.

This clonotype was seen a handful of times. V and J are TRBV5-1 and TRBJ2-5; D is ambiguous. The CDR3 runs to 15 residues. V was trimmed by 4 bases and J by 3 bases, leaving 16 bases between them. The germline V gene encodes CDR1 SGHRS and CDR2 YFSETQ. The CDR3 loop reads CASSPTPAPEETQYF. The CDR3 DNA follows: TGCGCCAGCAGCCCGACTCCAGCACCCGAAGAGACCCAGTACTTC.

The V gene is TRBV12-3 or TRBV12-4, the J gene TRBJ2-2; D assignment may be TRBD1 or TRBD2 (5 bases each). V lost 10 bases, J lost 0 bases, and 12 bases lay in between. The CDR3 covers 14 residues. CDR3 sequence: CATERGPNTGELFF. The CDR3 region has the DNA TGTGCCACCGAACGGGGCCCGAACACCGGGGAGCTGTTTTTT.

This clonotype was detected ten times or more. The chain carries TRBV2 and TRBJ2-3; D unclear. From germline, CDR1 is SNHLY and CDR2 FYNNEI. This CDR3 is 12 amino acids long. V gave up 3 bases and J gave up 5 bases, with 6 bases separating them. The CDR3 region has the DNA TGTGCCAGCAGTGAGTCTAGAGATACGCAGTATTTT. Protein sequence: CASSESRDTQYF.